The source of this T cell receptor beta chain is a study of OX40 agonist ivuxolimab in advanced cancers. Overall study context: Eligibility admitted prior anti-PD-1, anti-PD-L1 or anti-CTLA-4 therapy; about 40% had some. Study-level findings and limits: Normalized T-cell clonal expansion was also low in some nonresponders.

CDR1 and CDR2 from the germline V gene are MGHRA and YSYEKL. CDR3 size: 16 residues. V lost 0 bases, J lost 8 bases, and 17 bases lay in between. About this clone itself: What it binds is not known.

Measured with immunoSEQ multiplex PCR; TCRdb has only the in-frame clones, and not every one. The repertoire holds about 75,000 clones, with about 88% as singletons. The sequencing used CD4+ or CD8+ T cells sorted from blood, collected in a trial of the OX40 agonist ivuxolimab. The V and J genes are TRBV4-1 and TRBJ2-1; tentative D call: TRBD2 (5 bases). The clonotype originates from an adult with an advanced solid tumor such as melanoma, head and neck, liver or kidney cancer. Here the CDR3 DNA reads TGCGCCAGCAGCCAAGATAAGAGGACTCAAGGTGATGAGCAGTTCTTC. This codes for CASSQDKRTQGDEQFF.